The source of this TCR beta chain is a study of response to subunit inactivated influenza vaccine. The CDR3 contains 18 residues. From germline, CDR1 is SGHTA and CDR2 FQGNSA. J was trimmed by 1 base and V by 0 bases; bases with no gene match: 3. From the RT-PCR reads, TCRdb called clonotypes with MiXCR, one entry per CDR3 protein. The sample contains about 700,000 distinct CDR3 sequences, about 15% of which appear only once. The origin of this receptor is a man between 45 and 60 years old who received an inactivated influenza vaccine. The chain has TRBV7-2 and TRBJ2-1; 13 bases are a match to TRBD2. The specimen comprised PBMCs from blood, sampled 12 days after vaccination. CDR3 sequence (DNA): TGTGCCAGCAGCTTAGCGACTAGCGGGAGGTTATCCTACAATGAGCAGTTCTTC. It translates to CASSLATSGRLSYNEQFF.